The T cell receptor (beta chain) under discussion was sequenced for a study of OX40 agonist ivuxolimab in advanced cancers. Excluded were patients having autoimmune disease history or systemic immunosuppression. The method was immunoSEQ multiplex PCR; TCRdb's version includes in-frame clones alone and lacks a portion of them. Among approximately 49,000 clones listed, around 84% were seen once. Looked up from germline, CDR1 is PRHDT and CDR2 is FYEKMQ (reference sequence). This CDR3 region has 14 residues. V shed 5 bases and J shed 8 bases, with 16 bases lying between them. This chain links TRBV13 with TRBJ2-4; no firm D call. This clonotype originated in an adult with an advanced solid tumor such as melanoma, head and neck, liver or kidney cancer. The material sequenced was CD4+ or CD8+ T cells sorted from blood, taken in a trial of the OX40 agonist ivuxolimab. Here the CDR3 reads CASSQSGPEDIQYF. DNA of the CDR3: TGTGCCAGCAGCCAAAGTGGACCTGAGGACATTCAGTACTTC.